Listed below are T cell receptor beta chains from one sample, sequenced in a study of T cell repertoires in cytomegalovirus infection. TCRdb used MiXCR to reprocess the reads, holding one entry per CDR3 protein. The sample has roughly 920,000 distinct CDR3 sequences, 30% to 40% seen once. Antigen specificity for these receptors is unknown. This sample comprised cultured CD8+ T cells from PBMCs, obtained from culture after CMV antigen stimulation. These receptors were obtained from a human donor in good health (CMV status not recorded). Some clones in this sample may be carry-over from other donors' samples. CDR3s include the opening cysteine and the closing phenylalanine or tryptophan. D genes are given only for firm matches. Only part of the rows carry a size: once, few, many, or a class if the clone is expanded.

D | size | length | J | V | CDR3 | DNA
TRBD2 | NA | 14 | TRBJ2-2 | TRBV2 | CASRRGGATGELFF | TGTGCCAGCAGGAGGGGAGGGGCCACCGGGGAGCTGTTTTTT
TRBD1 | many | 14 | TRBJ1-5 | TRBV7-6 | CASSETGLGQPQHF | TGTGCCAGCAGCGAGACAGGGCTTGGTCAGCCCCAGCATTTT
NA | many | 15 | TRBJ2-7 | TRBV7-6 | CASSSIPWGAYEQYF | TGTGCCAGCAGTTCGATTCCGTGGGGGGCTTACGAGCAGTACTTC
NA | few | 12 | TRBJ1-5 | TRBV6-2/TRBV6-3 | CASSNSGQPQHF | TGTGCCAGCTCAAATTCCGGTCAGCCCCAGCATTTT
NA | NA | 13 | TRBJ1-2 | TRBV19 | CASSPSGKAGYTF | TGTGCCAGTAGTCCCTCGGGGAAAGCTGGCTACACCTTC
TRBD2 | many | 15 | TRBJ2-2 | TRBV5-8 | CASSSGRSYTGELFF | TGTGCCAGCAGTTCCGGGAGGAGCTACACCGGGGAGCTGTTTTTT
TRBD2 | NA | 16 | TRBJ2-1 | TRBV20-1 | CSASARGLGTYNEQFF | TGCAGTGCTAGTGCCCGGGGACTAGGGACCTACAATGAGCAGTTCTTC
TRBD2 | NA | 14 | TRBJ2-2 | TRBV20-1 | CSVPGTSYTGELFF | TGCAGTGTCCCCGGGACTAGCTACACCGGGGAGCTGTTTTTT
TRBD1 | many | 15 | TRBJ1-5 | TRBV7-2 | CASSSGTGRSQPQHF | TGTGCCAGCAGCTCGGGGACAGGGCGGTCTCAGCCCCAGCATTTT
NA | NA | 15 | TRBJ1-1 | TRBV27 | CASSSGQNLNTEAFF | TGTGCCAGCAGTTCCGGACAGAATTTGAACACTGAAGCTTTCTTT
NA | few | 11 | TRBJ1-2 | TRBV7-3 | CASSLGGSTTF | TGTGCCAGCAGTCTTGGTGGGAGTACTACCTTC
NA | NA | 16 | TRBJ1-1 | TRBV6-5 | CASSYGLGDLNTEAFF | TGTGCCAGCAGTTACGGTTTAGGGGACCTGAACACTGAAGCTTTCTTT
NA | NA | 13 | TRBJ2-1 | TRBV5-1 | CASTFNQGNEQFF | TGCGCCAGCACCTTCAACCAGGGCAATGAGCAGTTCTTC
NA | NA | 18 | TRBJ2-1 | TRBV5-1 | CASSLTHSRGTLYNEQFF | TGCGCCAGCAGCTTGACCCATTCGCGGGGGACACTCTACAATGAGCAGTTCTTC
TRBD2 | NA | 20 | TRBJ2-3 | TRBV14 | CASSQEDRTSGGPKPYTQYF | TGTGCCAGCAGCCAAGAGGACCGGACTAGCGGGGGACCCAAGCCATATACGCAGTATTTT
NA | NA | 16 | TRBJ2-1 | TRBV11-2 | CASSLEAASYYNEQFF | TGTGCCAGCAGCTTAGAAGCTGCGAGTTACTACAATGAGCAGTTCTTC
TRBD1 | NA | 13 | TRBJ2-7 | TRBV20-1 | CSATDRVLYEQYF | TGCAGTGCTACTGACAGGGTTCTCTACGAGCAGTACTTC
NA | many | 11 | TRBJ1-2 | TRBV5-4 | CASSAGSGYTF | TGTGCCAGCAGCGCAGGGTCTGGCTACACCTTC
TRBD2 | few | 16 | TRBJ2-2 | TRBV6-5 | CASSSREGASTGELFF | TGTGCCAGCAGTTCGCGGGAGGGGGCTAGCACCGGGGAGCTGTTTTTT
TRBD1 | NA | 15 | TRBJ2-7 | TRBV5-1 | CASTIGGQFSYEQYF | TGCGCCAGCACCATTGGGGGACAGTTCTCCTACGAGCAGTACTTC
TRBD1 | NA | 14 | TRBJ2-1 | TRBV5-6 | CASSFRQGPVKQFF | TGTGCCAGCAGCTTCAGACAGGGTCCCGTCAAGCAGTTCTTC
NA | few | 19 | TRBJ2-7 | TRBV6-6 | CASSYSTPGATILSYEQYF | TGTGCCAGCAGTTACTCGACTCCCGGGGCTACAATCCTCTCCTACGAGCAGTACTTC
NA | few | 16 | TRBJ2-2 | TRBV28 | CASSLLKQGSTGELFF | TGTGCCAGCAGTCTCCTTAAACAGGGCAGCACCGGGGAGCTGTTTTTT
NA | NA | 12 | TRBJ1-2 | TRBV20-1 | CSALLGHMIYTF | TGCAGTGCTTTGTTGGGGCATATGATCTACACCTTC
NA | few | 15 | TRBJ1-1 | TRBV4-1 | CASSQAREMNTEAFF | TGCGCCAGCAGCCAAGCCCGGGAGATGAACACTGAAGCTTTCTTT
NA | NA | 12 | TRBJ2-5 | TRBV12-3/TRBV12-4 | CASSLGRLTQYF | TGTGCCAGCAGTTTAGGAAGATTGACCCAGTACTTC
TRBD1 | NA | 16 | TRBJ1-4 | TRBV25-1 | CASSEYTGQGIWKLFF | TGTGCCAGCAGTGAATATACAGGACAGGGGATCTGGAAACTGTTTTTT
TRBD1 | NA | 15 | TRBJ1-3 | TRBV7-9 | CASSSRTGAGNTIYF | TGTGCCAGCAGCTCAAGGACAGGGGCAGGAAACACCATATATTTT
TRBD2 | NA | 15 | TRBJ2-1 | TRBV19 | CASSALASGGNEQFF | TGTGCCAGTAGTGCTCTAGCGAGCGGGGGGAATGAGCAGTTCTTC
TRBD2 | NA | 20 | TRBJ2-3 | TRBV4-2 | CASSQGDSLAGGRGTDTQYF | TGTGCCAGCAGCCAAGGAGATTCACTAGCGGGGGGGCGGGGCACAGATACGCAGTATTTT
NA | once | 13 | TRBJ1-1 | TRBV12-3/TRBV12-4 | CASRASGATEAFF | TGTGCCAGCAGGGCAAGTGGAGCTACTGAAGCTTTCTTT
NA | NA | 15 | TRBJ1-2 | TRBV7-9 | CASSHRRKAEDGYTF | TGTGCCAGCAGCCACCGGAGAAAAGCCGAGGATGGCTACACCTTC
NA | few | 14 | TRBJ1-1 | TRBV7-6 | CASSLVDGTSEAFF | TGTGCCAGCAGCTTAGTTGATGGGACATCAGAAGCTTTCTTT
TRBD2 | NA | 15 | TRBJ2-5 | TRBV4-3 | CASSQGSSGVETQYF | TGCGCCAGCAGCCAAGGTTCGAGCGGGGTTGAGACCCAGTACTTC
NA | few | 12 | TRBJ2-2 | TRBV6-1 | CASTPLGGELFF | TGTGCCAGCACCCCCCTTGGGGGGGAGCTGTTTTTT
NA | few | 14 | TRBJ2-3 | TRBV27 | CASSLLGSGDTQYF | TGTGCCAGCAGTCTCCTAGGTAGTGGGGATACGCAGTATTTT
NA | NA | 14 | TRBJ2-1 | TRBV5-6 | CASSPVGVSDEQFF | TGTGCCAGCAGCCCGGTCGGCGTTAGCGATGAGCAGTTCTTC
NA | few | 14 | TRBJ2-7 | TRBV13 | CASSLERISYEQYF | TGTGCCAGCAGCTTAGAGCGGATCTCCTACGAGCAGTACTTC
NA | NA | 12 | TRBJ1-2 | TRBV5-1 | CASSQDTPGYTF | TGCGCCAGCAGCCAGGACACCCCAGGTTACACCTTC
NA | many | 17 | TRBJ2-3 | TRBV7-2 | CASSLYREPTSTDTQYF | TGTGCCAGCAGCTTATATCGCGAGCCCACTAGCACAGATACGCAGTATTTT
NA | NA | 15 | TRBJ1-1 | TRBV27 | CASSPRDEGSTEAFF | TGTGCCAGCAGTCCCCGAGATGAGGGTTCCACTGAAGCTTTCTTT
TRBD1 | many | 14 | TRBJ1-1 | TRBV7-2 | CASSFRTGRTEAFF | TGTGCCAGCAGCTTTCGGACAGGGCGGACTGAAGCTTTCTTT
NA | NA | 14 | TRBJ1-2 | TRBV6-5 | CASSKRGDNYGYTF | TGTGCCAGCAGTAAGAGGGGGGATAACTATGGCTACACCTTC
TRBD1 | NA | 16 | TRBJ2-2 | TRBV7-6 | CASSGRQGPNTGELFF | TGTGCCAGCAGCGGACGACAGGGCCCGAACACCGGGGAGCTGTTTTTT
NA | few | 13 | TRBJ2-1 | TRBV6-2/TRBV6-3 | CASSYTGVGEQFF | TGTGCCAGCAGTTACACGGGGGTAGGTGAGCAGTTCTTC